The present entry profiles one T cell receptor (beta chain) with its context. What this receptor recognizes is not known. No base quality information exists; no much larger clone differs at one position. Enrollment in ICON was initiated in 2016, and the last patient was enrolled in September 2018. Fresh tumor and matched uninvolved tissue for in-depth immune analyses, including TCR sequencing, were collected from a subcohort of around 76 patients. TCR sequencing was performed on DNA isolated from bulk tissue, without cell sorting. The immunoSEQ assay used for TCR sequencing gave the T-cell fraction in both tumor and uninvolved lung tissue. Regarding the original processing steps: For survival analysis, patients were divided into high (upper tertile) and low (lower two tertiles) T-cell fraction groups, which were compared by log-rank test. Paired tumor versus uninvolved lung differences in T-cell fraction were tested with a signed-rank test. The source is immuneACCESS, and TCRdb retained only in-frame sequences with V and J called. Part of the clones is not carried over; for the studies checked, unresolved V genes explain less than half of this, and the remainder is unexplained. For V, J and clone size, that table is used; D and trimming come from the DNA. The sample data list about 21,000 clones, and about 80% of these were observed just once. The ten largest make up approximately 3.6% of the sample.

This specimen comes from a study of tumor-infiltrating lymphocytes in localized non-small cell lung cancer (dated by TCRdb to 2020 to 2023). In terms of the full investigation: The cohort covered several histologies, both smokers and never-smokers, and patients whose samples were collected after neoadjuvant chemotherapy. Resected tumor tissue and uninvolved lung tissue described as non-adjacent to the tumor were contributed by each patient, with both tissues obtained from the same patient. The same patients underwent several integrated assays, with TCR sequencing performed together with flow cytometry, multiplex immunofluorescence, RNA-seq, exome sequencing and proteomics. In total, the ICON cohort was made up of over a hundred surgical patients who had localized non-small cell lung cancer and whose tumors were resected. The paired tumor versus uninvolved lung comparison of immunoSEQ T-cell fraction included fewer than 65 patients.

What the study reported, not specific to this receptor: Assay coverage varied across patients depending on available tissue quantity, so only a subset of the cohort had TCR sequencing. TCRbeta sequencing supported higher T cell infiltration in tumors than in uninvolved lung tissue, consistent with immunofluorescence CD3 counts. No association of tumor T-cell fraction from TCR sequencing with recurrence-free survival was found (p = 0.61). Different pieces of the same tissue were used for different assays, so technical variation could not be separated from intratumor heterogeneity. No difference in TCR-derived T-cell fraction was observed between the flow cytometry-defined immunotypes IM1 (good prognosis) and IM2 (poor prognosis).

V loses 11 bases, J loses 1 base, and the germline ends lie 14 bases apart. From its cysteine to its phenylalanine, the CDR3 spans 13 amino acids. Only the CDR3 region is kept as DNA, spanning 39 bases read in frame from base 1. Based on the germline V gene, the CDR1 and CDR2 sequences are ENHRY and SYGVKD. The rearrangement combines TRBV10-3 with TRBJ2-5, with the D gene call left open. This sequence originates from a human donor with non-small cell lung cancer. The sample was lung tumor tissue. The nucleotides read TGTGCCGTCGCTGGTGGGTTCCAAGAGACCCAGTACTTC. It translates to CAVAGGFQETQYF.